The 21 T cell receptor beta chains given below trace back to one sample, sequenced in a study of metastatic and nonmetastatic thyroid tumors. Through MiXCR, TCRdb re-clonotyped the PCR reads. The sample consists of 12,000 or so clones, 27% of them appearing once. Treatment of any kind had been given to no patient before thyroid surgery. Source material: adjacent normal tissue. The receptors were gathered from a male donor with papillary thyroid cancer or a benign thyroid nodule (not recorded which). Some clones in this sample may be carry-over from other donors' samples.

By share, this clone counts as hyperexpanded. The rearrangement links TRBV27 to TRBJ2-1; TRBD2 is a possible D gene (6 bases). This CDR3 is 13 amino acids long. Germline V lookup: CDR1 MNHEY, CDR2 SMNVEV (reference sequence). Trimming left V 5 bases short and J 9 bases short, with 14 bases between. CDR3 nucleotide sequence: TGTGCCAGCAGTCTTGGGGGGTTTGGTGAGCAGTTCTTC. Translation: CASSLGGFGEQFF.

This clone was seen just once. CDR3 sequence: CSARGQYNSPLHF. CDR3 bases: TGCAGTGCTAGGGGACAATATAATTCACCCCTCCACTTT. The chain links TRBV20-1 to TRBJ1-6, with D perhaps matching TRBD1 (6 bases). Germline V gene sequence: CDR1 DFQATT, CDR2 SNEGSKA (reference sequence). This CDR3 has 13 residues. V was clipped by 3 bases and J by 4 bases, with 7 bases between them.

This chain joins TRBV20-1 and TRBJ2-7; D perhaps matches TRBD1 (7 bases). The germline gives CDR1 DFQATT, CDR2 SNEGSKA (reference sequence). The ends were cut back, 6 bases at V and 0 bases at J, with 15 bases in the middle. The CDR3 loop spans 14 amino acids. CDR3 loop: CSAPRGDGSYEQYF. The CDR3 DNA reads as TGCAGTGCCCCCAGGGGGGACGGCTCCTACGAGCAGTACTTC.

The V gene is TRBV30, the J gene TRBJ1-2; TRBD1 matches at 12 bases. Germline CDR1 and CDR2: GTSNPN and SVGIG (reference sequence). Trimming at V came to 1 base and at J to 1 base, leaving 1 base not matched to a gene. The CDR3 consists of 15 residues. CDR3 loop: CAWSGDRGLNYGYTF. In DNA, the CDR3 is TGTGCCTGGAGTGGGGACAGGGGGCTTAACTATGGCTACACCTTC.

The table lists this clone with a count of one. This chain joins TRBV5-6 and TRBJ1-4; 7 nucleotides align to TRBD1. The CDR3 is 15 amino acids. V shed 4 bases, J shed 12 bases, and the junction held 15 bases outside the gene matches. The germline gives CDR1 SGHDT, CDR2 YYEEEE. The CDR3 nucleotides are TGTGCCAGCAGCGCTGGAACAGGGGCCCTCGGTCAACTGTTTTTT. This codes for CASSAGTGALGQLFF.

This sequence joins TRBV7-2 and TRBJ2-7; 12 bases agree with TRBD2. Germline CDR1 reads SGHTA; CDR2 reads FQGNSA. J gave up 6 bases and V 6 bases, and 6 bases lay outside the gene matches. The CDR3 runs 14 residues. The CDR3 bases are TGTGCCAGCAGTTTCCTAGCGGGAGGGAGCGAGCAGTACTTC. This encodes CASSFLAGGSEQYF.

In the case of this clone: Because it lacks the conserved phenylalanine or tryptophan at the end, this CDR3 is likely a read error. V gene TRBV10-2 combines with J gene TRBJ1-1, with TRBD1 as a possible D gene (5 bases). V lost 7 bases, J lost 1 base, and 10 bases lay in between. CDR3 length: 13 residues. Germline V gene sequence: CDR1 WSHSY, CDR2 SAAADI. The CDR3 protein is CASTATGNTEAFK. CDR3 in DNA: TGCGCCAGCACAGCAACAGGGAACACTGAAGCTTTCAAA.

The rearrangement joins TRBV20-1 to TRBJ2-5; tentatively, D is TRBD1 (5 bases). The length of the CDR3 is 14 residues. Trimming left V 1 base short and J 5 bases short, with 14 bases between. The germline CDR1 and CDR2 sequences are DFQATT and SNEGSKA (reference sequence). This CDR3 reads CSARVWGSPETQYF. The CDR3 DNA reads as TGCAGTGCTAGAGTTTGGGGCAGTCCGGAGACCCAGTACTTC.

This clone came up a few times. This rearrangement joins TRBV20-1 to TRBJ2-1; 8 bases align to TRBD2. The CDR3 has 15 amino acids. CDR1 DFQATT and CDR2 SNEGSKA come from the germline V gene (reference sequence). The trim removed 0 bases at V and 7 bases at J, leaving 8 bases unmatched. Here the CDR3 DNA reads TGCAGTGCTAGAGATGCTAGCGGGTTAGGAAATGAGCAGTTCTTC. Translating gives CSARDASGLGNEQFF.

In the case of this clone: The junction departs from the called germline gene at one end, perhaps through a read error. V and J are TRBV4-1 and TRBJ1-5; TRBD1 agrees at 8 bases. In germline, CDR1 is MGHRA, CDR2 YSYEKL. The CDR3 has 15 residues. DNA of the CDR3: TGCGCCAGCATCCAAGAGGACAGGGGCAATCAGCCCCAGCATTTT. Translation gives CASIQEDRGNQPQHF.

This clone appeared many times. V gene TRBV3-1 combines with J gene TRBJ2-7; maybe TRBD1 (5 bases). Trimming pared 6 bases from V and 1 base from J, leaving 13 bases between. This CDR3 spans 14 amino acids. Germline CDR1 is LGHDT and CDR2 is YNNKEL (reference sequence). CDR3 in amino acids: CASRLQGSSYEQYF. The CDR3 DNA reads as TGTGCCAGCAGACTTCAGGGTTCGTCCTACGAGCAGTACTTC.

Many counts were recorded for this clone. Given a much more abundant clone one base away, this may be a read error. The chain joins TRBV5-1 to TRBJ2-7; D is ambiguous. The CDR3 has 14 residues. The germline V and J ends were trimmed by 4 bases and 4 bases, with 15 bases remaining between them. Germline assignment: CDR1 SGHRS and CDR2 YFSETQ. CDR3 DNA: TGCGCCAGCAGCGGGGTCTCGGCGGTTTACGAGCAGTACTTC. This encodes CASSGVSAVYEQYF. Full variable domain (remainder filled in from reference TRBV5-1 and TRBJ2-7): KAGVTQTPRYLIKTRGQQVTLSCSPISGHRSVSWYQQTPGQGLQFLFEYFSETQRNKGNFPGRFSGRQFSNSRSEMNVSTLELGDSALYLCASSGVSAVYEQYFGPGTRLTVT.

This clone was recorded at least ten times. The V gene is TRBV10-3, the J gene TRBJ1-1; unclear D gene. The germline V gene encodes CDR1 ENHRY and CDR2 SYGVKD. V was pared by 8 bases and J by 0 bases, with 13 bases between. The CDR3 is 14 amino acids. The CDR3 DNA reads as TGTGCCATCCAAAACGGGCCTATGAACACTGAAGCTTTCTTT. It translates to CAIQNGPMNTEAFF.

This clone came up a few times. The genes are TRBV4-1 and TRBJ1-2; D call uncertain. Germline-derived CDR1 and CDR2 are MGHRA and YSYEKL. The CDR3 contains 13 residues. The V end lost 3 bases, the J end lost 10 bases, and 15 bases lay between the germline ends. The CDR3 here is CASSHGSSQDYTF. In DNA form, the CDR3 reads TGCGCCAGCAGCCATGGGTCGAGTCAGGACTACACCTTC.

By share, this clone ranks as medium-sized. The V gene is TRBV7-6, the J gene TRBJ2-7; D is uncertain. Deletions cut 3 bases from V and 5 bases from J, with 11 bases between. The germline V gene has CDR1 SGHVS and CDR2 FNYEAQ. This CDR3 is built from 13 residues. CDR3 sequence reads: CASSFSRYDEQYF. CDR3 bases: TGTGCCAGCAGCTTCTCCCGGTACGACGAGCAGTACTTC. Filled out from reference TRBV7-6 and TRBJ2-7, the complete variable domain reads GAGVSQSPRYKVTKRGQDVALRCDPISGHVSLYWYRQALGQGPEFLTYFNYEAQQDKSGLPNDRFSAERPEGSISTLTIQRTEQRDSAMYRCASSFSRYDEQYFGPGTRLTVT.

This clone has at least ten counts. The same CDR3 can be traced to other DNA sequences in this sample. CDR3 sequence reads: CASSAITSGLAKNIQYF. In DNA form, the CDR3 reads TGTGCCAGCAGCGCCATAACTAGCGGGTTAGCCAAAAACATTCAGTACTTC. The V and J genes are TRBV7-8 and TRBJ2-4; 9 nucleotides align to TRBD2. J was trimmed by 0 bases and V by 5 bases; bases with no gene match: 8. The length of the CDR3 is 17 residues. From germline, CDR1 is SGHVS and CDR2 FQNEAQ. Looking up the rest from reference TRBV7-8 and TRBJ2-4 gives the full variable domain: GAGVSQSPRYKVAKRGQDVALRCDPISGHVSLFWYQQALGQGPEFLTYFQNEAQLDKSGLPSDRFFAERPEGSVSTLKIQRTQQEDSAVYLCASSAITSGLAKNIQYFGAGTRLSVL.

Only a few counts were recorded for this clone. The chain couples TRBV11-2 to TRBJ2-6; TRBD1 or TRBD2 may be the D gene (5 bases each). Between the trimmed V and J ends, which lost 5 bases and 0 bases, there was a span of 17 bases. The length of the CDR3 is 18 residues. CDR1 is SGHAT, CDR2 FQNNGV, per germline. For the CDR3, the DNA is TGTGCCAGCAGCCCGGGGCGAACCCTTACCTCTGGGGCCAACGTCCTGACTTTC. Protein sequence: CASSPGRTLTSGANVLTF.

This clone was seen once. This chain joins TRBV20-1 and TRBJ2-3; D might be TRBD2 (6 bases). Trimming left V 8 bases short and J 0 bases short, with 12 bases between. The CDR3 has 13 amino acids. Per germline, CDR1 DFQATT and CDR2 SNEGSKA (reference sequence). The CDR3 DNA reads TGCAGTACCGGCGGGGCTAGCACAGATACGCAGTATTTT. It yields the protein CSTGGASTDTQYF.

CDR3: CASSLGSSNYNEQFF. The DNA of the CDR3 is TGTGCCAGCAGCTTAGGGTCTAGCAATTACAATGAGCAGTTCTTC. The chain uses TRBV11-2 and TRBJ2-1; the D gene is possibly TRBD2 (5 bases). The CDR3 totals 15 residues. The germline V and J ends were trimmed by 1 base and 4 bases, with 11 bases remaining between them. Germline lookup yields CDR1 SGHAT and CDR2 FQNNGV.

The chain carries TRBV9 and TRBJ2-2; no definite D call. The germline V and J ends were trimmed by 4 bases and 4 bases, with 17 bases remaining between them. The CDR3 sequence is 16 residues long. Looked up from germline, CDR1 is SGDLS and CDR2 is YYNGEE. The CDR3 reads CASSPRLLWVTGELFF. CDR3 in DNA: TGTGCCAGCAGCCCCCGTTTGTTGTGGGTCACCGGGGAGCTGTTTTTT.

This clone qualifies as medium-sized. The J gene is TRBJ2-1, the V gene TRBV25-1, with D tentatively TRBD1 or TRBD2 (6 bases each). The CDR3 length is 12 residues. Trimming removed 8 bases at V and 2 bases at J, with 7 bases between. The germline V gene has CDR1 MGHDK and CDR2 SYGVNS. CDR3 DNA: TGTGCCAGCGGGGGGCCCTACAATGAGCAGTTCTTC. It is translated as CASGGPYNEQFF.